There are a few counts of the clone carrying this T cell receptor beta chain. These data come from a study of beta chain features in type 1 diabetes. On the study more broadly: Summed over all samples, the examined sorted cells came to 95 million to 130 million.

Every bit of the isolated RNA underwent reverse transcription, so sequencing read expressed TCRB transcripts. Repertoires were generated with immunoSEQ multiplex PCR, while TCRdb's copy carries only in-frame clones and drops some. The sample holds some 150,000 clones, approximately 10% seen once. The CDR3 runs to 15 residues. Germline V gene data show CDR1 as SGHTA and CDR2 as FQGNSA. Trimming cost V 2 bases and J 0 bases, with 11 bases left between them. The receptor comes from a man between 18 and 35 years old in good health. The specimen sequenced was central memory CD4+ T cells from blood. The chain uses TRBV7-2 and TRBJ2-7; D possibly corresponds to TRBD1 (5 bases). DNA for the CDR3: TGTGCCAGCAGCTTACCGACAGTGAGCTCCTACGAGCAGTACTTC. It specifies CASSLPTVSSYEQYF. Looking up the rest from reference TRBV7-2 and TRBJ2-7 gives the full variable domain: GAGVSQSPSNKVTEKGKDVELRCDPISGHTALYWYRQSLGQGLEFLIYFQGNSAPDKSGLPSDRFSAERTGGSVSTLTIQRTQQEDSAVYLCASSLPTVSSYEQYFGPGTRLTVT.